The present T cell receptor (beta chain) was sequenced within a study of Ad26.COV2.S vaccination and SARS-CoV-2 variants. Study-wide results and limits: Analytic work on TCR breadth and depth might have understated the full extent of total T cell responses. Non-spike TCR breadth did not differ much between vaccine and placebo recipients.

Treatment denoted: 15 to 20 received Ad26.COV2.S at low or high dose, single or two shots; several received placebo; per-sample allocation not given. Each sample was drawn 63 days after the first injection (of vaccine or placebo). With respect to this clone: What it binds is not known.

CDR1 is SGHTA, CDR2 FQGNSA, per germline. The CDR3 contains 18 residues. V was cut by 1 base and J by 0 bases, with 16 bases left in between. TCRdb's table, derived via immunoSEQ multiplex PCR, lists solely in-frame clones and lacks some. The table shows 300,000 to 500,000 clones, with less than 90% occurring only once. The V call is TRBV7-2, the J call TRBJ1-3; a weak D match, TRBD1 (5 bases). The clonotype comes from a person between 18 and 65 years old who received the Ad26.COV2.S COVID-19 vaccine or a placebo. Material: peripheral blood, obtained in a trial of Ad26.COV2.S vaccine versus placebo. This CDR3 reads CASSLGIRAGHSGNTIYF. As DNA, the CDR3 is TGTGCCAGCAGCTTAGGAATTAGGGCAGGACACTCTGGAAACACCATATATTTT.